These 24 T cell receptor beta chains originate from one sample sequenced in a study of read filtering for tumor transcriptome and immune sequencing. Molecular barcoded adaptors covering alpha/delta and beta/gamma chains were used on around 400 ng RNA. MiXCR, run by TCRdb on the reads, gives a single entry per CDR3 protein. The sample holds 93,000 or so distinct CDR3 sequences, roughly 21% seen once. The sequencing sample was made of a population of CD138-negative cells sorted from bone marrow. These receptors were obtained from a donor at least 40 years old with multiple myeloma.

The gene calls are TRBV30 and TRBJ2-2; a possible D gene is TRBD2 (6 bases). The CDR3 consists of 15 residues. Germline CDR1 GTSNPN, CDR2 SVGIG (reference sequence). Trimming removed 0 bases from V and 4 bases from J, with 12 bases in between. CDR3 residues: CAWSVGTLPTGELFF. The CDR3 nucleotides are TGTGCCTGGAGTGTCGGGACTCTACCCACCGGGGAGCTGTTTTTT.

In its sample, this clonotype was seen a few times. The chain recombines TRBV7-9 with TRBJ2-5; 10 positions agree with TRBD2. In germline, CDR1 is SEHNR, CDR2 FQNEAQ (reference sequence). Trimming took 3 bases from V and 5 from J; bases not matched to a gene: 0. The CDR3 has 13 amino acids. The CDR3 reads CASSLTSGETQYF. As DNA, the CDR3 is TGTGCCAGCAGCTTGACTAGCGGGGAGACCCAGTACTTC.

This clonotype was observed a handful of times. V usage is TRBV29-1 and J usage is TRBJ2-3, with D perhaps matching TRBD1 (5 bases). The length of the CDR3 is 14 residues. With 1 base removed from V and 0 bases from J, the gap between germline ends came to 8 bases. CDR1 and CDR2 from the germline V gene are SQVTM and ANQGSEA. The CDR3 here is CSVEGTTSTDTQYF. CDR3 sequence (DNA): TGCAGCGTTGAAGGGACAACCAGCACAGATACGCAGTATTTT.

The V gene is TRBV5-1, the J gene TRBJ2-1, with D possibly TRBD1 on 6 matching bases. The germline V and J ends were trimmed by 4 bases and 9 bases, with 11 bases remaining between them. Germline V gene sequence: CDR1 SGHRS, CDR2 YFSETQ. This CDR3 spans 12 amino acids. CDR3 in DNA: TGCGCCAGCAGCAGGACGACAGGTGAGCAGTTCTTC. Protein: CASSRTTGEQFF.

Notes on this clonotype: Just one base apart from a much larger clone, this may be a read error. This chain uses TRBV29-1 with TRBJ2-1; tentative D call: TRBD2 (7 bases). Germline values: CDR1 SQVTM, CDR2 ANQGSEA. The CDR3 length is 15 residues. Trimming cost V 5 bases and J 9 bases, with 23 bases left between them. The CDR3 nucleotides read TGCAGCGTTCCCCTAACTAGAGGGGGGGTTGGTGAGCAGTTCTTC. Protein sequence: CSVPLTRGGVGEQFF.

In this sample, this clonotype turned up many times. The V and J genes are TRBV20-1 and TRBJ2-5, with TRBD2 matching over 13 bases. Per germline, CDR1 DFQATT and CDR2 SNEGSKA (reference sequence). The CDR3 loop spans 14 amino acids. The V segment lost 5 bases and the J segment 5 bases; nucleotides outside the gene matches: 5. In nucleotides, the CDR3 is TGCAGTGCTCCCCGACTAGCGGGGGGTGAGACCCAGTACTTC. Its protein is CSAPRLAGGETQYF.

This clonotype was seen at least ten times. The genes are TRBV19 and TRBJ2-2; 8 nucleotides align to TRBD2. Germline V gene lookup returns CDR1 LNHDA and CDR2 SQIVND (reference sequence). The junction had 7 bases not matched to a gene; V was cut back by 5 bases and J by 5 bases. The length of the CDR3 is 15 residues. DNA for the CDR3: TGTGCCAGTAGTTCCGGGGGGGCCGGGACCGGGGAGCTGTTTTTT. Residues: CASSSGGAGTGELFF.

This clonotype has a count of ten or more. The chain is built from TRBV28 and TRBJ2-1; D may be TRBD2 (6 bases). Germline CDR1 reads MDHEN; CDR2 reads SYDVKM. There are 14 residues in the CDR3. The germline V and J ends were trimmed by 7 bases and 7 bases, with 17 bases remaining between them. The CDR3 DNA reads TGTGCCAGCATCCTGGCGGGGAGGTTTAATGAGCAGTTCTTC. It yields the protein CASILAGRFNEQFF.

A note on this clonotype: At one end, the junction sequence differs from germline, possibly due to a read error. The chain employs TRBV5-8 and TRBJ2-2, with TRBD1 matching over 9 bases. CDR3 length: 16 residues. Germline V gene data show CDR1 as SGHTS and CDR2 as YDEGEE. The CDR3 bases are TGCGCCAGCGGCCACTACAGGGGGCCGAACACCGGGGAGCTGTTTTTT. The encoded protein is CASGHYRGPNTGELFF.

This clonotype is labeled medium-sized. One end of the junction does not line up with germline, which may come from a read error. This chain links TRBV5-1 with TRBJ2-1; D call uncertain. The germline V gene has CDR1 SGHRS and CDR2 YFSETQ. The CDR3 is 11 residues long. The CDR3 region has the DNA TGTGCCAGCAGCTTGGGGAATGAGCAGTTCTTC. Translating it yields CASSLGNEQFF.

This clonotype was detected a few times. A read error may be the cause here, since a much bigger clone is one base away. CDR3 residues: CASSVLGTANTEALF. The CDR3 nucleotides are TGTGCCAGCAGCGTCTTAGGGACGGCGAACACTGAAGCTCTCTTT. This chain links TRBV9 with TRBJ1-1; weak D call: TRBD1 (5 bases). Germline V CDR1 and CDR2: SGDLS, YYNGEE. The CDR3 extends over 15 amino acids.

This clonotype was observed a handful of times. The rearrangement links TRBV2 to TRBJ1-5; 7 positions match TRBD1. V trimming: 6 bases; J trimming: 3 bases; junction bases outside the gene matches: 5. This CDR3 region has 14 residues. Germline loops: CDR1 SNHLY, CDR2 FYNNEI. CDR3 nucleotide sequence: TGTGCCAGCAGCGGACAGGCCTCCAATCAGCCCCAGCATTTT. Translated, it gives CASSGQASNQPQHF. Complete variable domain (other parts from reference TRBV2 and TRBJ1-5): EPEVTQTPSHQVTQMGQEVILRCVPISNHLYFYWYRQILGQKVEFLVSFYNNEISEKSEIFDDQFSVERPDGSNFTLKIRSTKLEDSAMYFCASSGQASNQPQHFGDGTRLSIL.

The rearrangement uses TRBV21-1 and TRBJ2-5. TRBV21-1 is noted as a pseudogene. CDR3 length: 13 amino acids. This chain's CDR3 is CASSTTTRGTQYF. In DNA, the CDR3 is TGTGCCAGCAGCACCACTACTCGGGGGACCCAGTACTTC.

This clonotype has ten or more counts. V usage is TRBV29-1 and J usage is TRBJ2-2; 10 nucleotides line up with TRBD2. Looked up from germline, CDR1 is SQVTM and CDR2 is ANQGSEA. Germline trimming cut 4 bases from V and 1 base from J; bases unmatched to any gene: 3. The CDR3 covers 15 residues. The CDR3 region is CSVAGTSENTGELFF. The CDR3 nucleotides read TGCAGCGTTGCCGGGACTAGCGAGAACACCGGGGAGCTGTTTTTT.

Regarding this clonotype: A much more abundant neighbour one base away suggests this may be a read error. This sequence joins TRBV5-1 and TRBJ2-5; D may be TRBD2 (5 bases). This CDR3 is 15 amino acids long. Germline values: CDR1 SGHRS, CDR2 YFSETQ. CDR3 sequence (DNA): TGCGCCAGCAGCCTAAAAACTAGTAAAGGAGAGACCCAGCACTTC. This codes for CASSLKTSKGETQHF.

This clonotype occurred many times. The rearrangement joins TRBV2 to TRBJ2-1, with 12 bases matching TRBD2. CDR1 SNHLY and CDR2 FYNNEI come from the germline V gene. This CDR3 is 14 amino acids long. The V and J ends lost 7 bases and 10 bases, in that order; junction bases with no gene match: 8. CDR3 loop: CASKLTSGGGEQFF. CDR3 DNA: TGTGCCAGCAAGTTGACTAGCGGGGGAGGGGAGCAGTTCTTC.

This clonotype was seen ten or more times. V gene TRBV10-3 combines with J gene TRBJ2-5; TRBD2 matches 12 bases. The length of the CDR3 is 14 residues. V lost 10 bases, J lost 5 bases, and 8 bases stayed unmatched. Germline V lookup: CDR1 ENHRY, CDR2 SYGVKD. The CDR3 DNA reads TGTGCCACCCAAGGGACTAGCGGGTTTGAGACCCAGTACTTC. Translating it yields CATQGTSGFETQYF.

This clonotype was picked up a small number of times. The V gene is TRBV29-1, the J gene TRBJ1-2; 7 bases are a match to TRBD1. CDR3 length: 13 residues. The V gene end was trimmed by 4 bases and the J gene end by 2 bases; junction bases not matched to a gene: 4. Germline V gene data show CDR1 as SQVTM and CDR2 as ANQGSEA. DNA for the CDR3: TGCAGCGTTGGAGGGGGCACGAACTATGGCTACACCTTC. It is translated as CSVGGGTNYGYTF.

Comments on this clonotype: A much larger clonotype is one base distant, so this may be a read error. The rearrangement uses TRBV14 and TRBJ1-1, with D possibly TRBD1 on 5 matching bases. Trimming removed 3 bases at V and 7 bases at J, with 15 bases between. The length of the CDR3 is 14 residues. Germline V gives CDR1 SGHDN, CDR2 FVKESK. This CDR3 reads CASSHHRRGVEAFF. The CDR3, as DNA: TGTGCCAGCAGCCACCATAGACGGGGGGTTGAAGCTTTCTTT. Full variable domain (rest looked up from reference TRBV14 and TRBJ1-1): EAGVTQFPSHSVIEKGQTVTLRCDPISGHDNLYWYRRVMGKEIKFLLHFVKESKQDESGMPNNRFLAERTGGTYSTLKVQPAELEDSGVYFCASSHHRRGVEAFFGQGTRLTVV.

Remarks on this clonotype: Since a much larger clone is just one base distant, this may be a read error. The chain has TRBV27 and TRBJ2-7; 9 bases line up with TRBD2. CDR1 is MNHEY and CDR2 is SMNVEV in the germline V gene (reference sequence). This CDR3 is 13 amino acids long. Here the CDR3 DNA reads TGTGCCGGCAGTAGCGGGGGTTCCTACGAGCAGTACTTC. Translation gives CAGSSGGSYEQYF.

This clonotype showed up many times. The genes are TRBV29-1 and TRBJ1-1; 9 bases are a match to TRBD1. The V segment lost 5 bases and the J segment 1 base; nucleotides outside the gene matches: 8. Looked up from germline, CDR1 is SQVTM and CDR2 is ANQGSEA. The CDR3 consists of 15 residues. The CDR3 sequence: CSVRPGQGKNTEAFF. CDR3 sequence (DNA): TGCAGCGTTAGGCCGGGACAGGGAAAGAACACTGAAGCTTTCTTT.

Worth noting for this clonotype: A single base separates this from a much larger clone, so it may be a read error. The gene calls are TRBV12-3 or TRBV12-4 and TRBJ2-7; 7 bases align to TRBD2. Unmatched junction bases numbered 6, after V lost 6 bases and J lost 7 bases. The CDR3 loop spans 12 amino acids. The CDR3 sequence is CASRRDGGEQYF. CDR3 coding DNA: TGTGCCAGCAGAAGGGACGGGGGGGAGCAGTACTTC.

This clonotype turned up a few times. V gene TRBV11-2 combines with J gene TRBJ2-3; TRBD1 matches at 7 bases. The CDR3 has 15 residues. The trim removed 1 base at V and 4 bases at J, leaving 5 bases unmatched. CDR1 SGHAT and CDR2 FQNNGV come from the germline V gene. CDR3 sequence: CASSLVQGVSDTQYF. For the CDR3, the DNA is TGTGCCAGCAGCTTAGTTCAGGGGGTCTCAGATACGCAGTATTTT.

V is TRBV28 and J is TRBJ2-3; TRBD2 aligns across 9 bases. The CDR3 has 17 residues. With 1 base clipped from V and 6 bases from J, the junction kept 11 bases outside the gene matches. Germline loops: CDR1 MDHEN, CDR2 SYDVKM. The CDR3 DNA sequence: TGTGCCAGCAGTTTATATAGTGTAGCGGGAGACACTGATACGCAGTATTTT. Protein product: CASSLYSVAGDTDTQYF.